A single T cell receptor beta chain is shown here with its context. No antigen is known for it. Primed by a sample-barcoded 5' primer and a J-beta primer mix, a second PCR proceeded for roughly 7 to 12 cycles. Each CDR3 protein gets one entry after TCRdb re-called the 5' RACE reads with MiXCR. The data hold 450,000 to 700,000 distinct CDR3 sequences, with approximately 30% observed a single time. Each donor gave roughly 9.8 milliliters of peripheral blood. Per sample, a minimum of 6.5 million PBMCs were isolated. This entry belongs to a study of blood T cells in healthy people across ages. Study-level points and caveats: Any changes in expanded clonotypes were possibly confounded, as donor CMV status remained unknown. Versus aged donors, long-lived donors had higher diversity and more naive CD4+ cells.

The sequenced sample consisted of blood. This receptor was taken from a woman aged 70-85 years in good health.

The CDR3 sequence is CASSNPWGGGPLSYEQYF. The CDR3 coding sequence is TGTGCCAGCAGCAACCCTTGGGGCGGGGGGCCTCTTTCCTACGAGCAGTACTTC. The chain links TRBV21-1 to TRBJ2-7; the listed D gene, TRBD2, was not tested against the DNA. TRBV21-1 is flagged as a pseudogene. The CDR3 totals 18 residues.